There are a few counts of the clone carrying this T cell receptor (beta chain). Its antigen is currently unknown. The record originates from a study of vaccination and CD4 T cells after COVID-19. Study-wide context: Four females and six males made up the convalescents, with two Hispanic.

Each CDR3 protein is one row after TCRdb ran MiXCR on the PCR reads. The sample yields about 18,000 distinct CDR3 sequences, just over 60% seen once. Findings of the study overall: Within the convalescent patients, a median about 90% of the SARS-CoV-2-reactive clones were ones that appeared only post-vaccination.

Positivity by PCR occurred from March to December 2020, a period that predated US Alpha, Beta and Delta variants. The CDR3 sequence is 14 residues long. Germline assignment: CDR1 MNHNS and CDR2 SASEGT. V gave up 7 bases and J gave up 0 bases, with 13 bases separating them. The sequence was obtained from a human donor who had recovered from COVID-19. The sequencing here drew on CD4+ T cells from blood, taken after SARS-CoV-2 vaccination. The chain uses TRBV6-1 and TRBJ2-7, with D unclear. DNA of the CDR3: TGTGCCAGCACCAGTATAGTGAGCTCCTACGAGCAGTACTTC. Its protein product is CASTSIVSSYEQYF.